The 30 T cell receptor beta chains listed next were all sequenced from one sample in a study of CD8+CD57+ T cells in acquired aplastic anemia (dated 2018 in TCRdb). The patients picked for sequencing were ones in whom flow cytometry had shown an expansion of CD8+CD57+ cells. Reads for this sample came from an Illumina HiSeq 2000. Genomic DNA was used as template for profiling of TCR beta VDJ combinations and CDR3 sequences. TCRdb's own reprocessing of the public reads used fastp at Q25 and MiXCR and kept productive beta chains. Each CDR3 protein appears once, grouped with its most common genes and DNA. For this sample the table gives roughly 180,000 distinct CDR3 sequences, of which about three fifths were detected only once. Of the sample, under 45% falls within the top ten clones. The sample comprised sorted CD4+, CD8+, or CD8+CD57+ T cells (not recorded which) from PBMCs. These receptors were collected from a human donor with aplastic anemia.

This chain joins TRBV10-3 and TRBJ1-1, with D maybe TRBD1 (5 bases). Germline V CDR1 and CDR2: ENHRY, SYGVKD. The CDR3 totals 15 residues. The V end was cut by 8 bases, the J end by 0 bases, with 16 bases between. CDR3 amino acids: CAIAQGYSLNTEAFF. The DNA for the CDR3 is TGTGCCATCGCCCAGGGATACTCATTGAACACTGAAGCTTTCTTT.

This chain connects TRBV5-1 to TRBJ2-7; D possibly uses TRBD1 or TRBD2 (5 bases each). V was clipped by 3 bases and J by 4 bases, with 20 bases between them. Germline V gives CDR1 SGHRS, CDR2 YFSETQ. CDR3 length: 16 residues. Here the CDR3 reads CASSWGFGLRLYEQYF. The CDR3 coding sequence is TGCGCCAGCAGCTGGGGGTTCGGTTTGAGGTTGTACGAGCAGTACTTC.

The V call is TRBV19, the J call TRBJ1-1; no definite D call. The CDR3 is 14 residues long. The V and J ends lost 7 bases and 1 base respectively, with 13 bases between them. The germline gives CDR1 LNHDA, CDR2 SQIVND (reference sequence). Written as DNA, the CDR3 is TGTGCCAGTACCTTTATACAATCGAACACTGAAGCTTTCTTT. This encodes CASTFIQSNTEAFF.

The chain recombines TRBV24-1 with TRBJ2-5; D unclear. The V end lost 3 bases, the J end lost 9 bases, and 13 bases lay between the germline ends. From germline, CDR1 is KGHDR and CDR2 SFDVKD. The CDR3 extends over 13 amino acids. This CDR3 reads CATSDNVGIPQYF. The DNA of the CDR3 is TGTGCCACCAGTGATAACGTCGGTATCCCCCAGTACTTC.

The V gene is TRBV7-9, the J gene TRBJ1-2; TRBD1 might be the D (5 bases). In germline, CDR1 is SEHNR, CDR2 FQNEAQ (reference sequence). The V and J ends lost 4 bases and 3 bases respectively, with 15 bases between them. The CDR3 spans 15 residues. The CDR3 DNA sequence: TGTGCCAGCAGCTCCGGGGAGGGGAGGGACTATGGCTACACCTTC. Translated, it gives CASSSGEGRDYGYTF.

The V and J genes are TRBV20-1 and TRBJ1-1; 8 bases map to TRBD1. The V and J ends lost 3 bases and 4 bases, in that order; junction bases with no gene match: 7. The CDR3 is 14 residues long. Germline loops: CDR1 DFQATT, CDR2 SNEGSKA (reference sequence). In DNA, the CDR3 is TGCAGTGCTAGTTCCGGGACAGGCCTCACTGAAGCTTTCTTT. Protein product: CSASSGTGLTEAFF.

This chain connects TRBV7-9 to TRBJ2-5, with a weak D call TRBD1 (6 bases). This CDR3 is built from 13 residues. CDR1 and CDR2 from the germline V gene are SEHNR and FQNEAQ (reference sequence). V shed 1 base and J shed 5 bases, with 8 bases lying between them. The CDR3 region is CASSLVTGETQYF. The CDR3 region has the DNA TGTGCCAGCAGCTTAGTAACAGGGGAGACCCAGTACTTC.

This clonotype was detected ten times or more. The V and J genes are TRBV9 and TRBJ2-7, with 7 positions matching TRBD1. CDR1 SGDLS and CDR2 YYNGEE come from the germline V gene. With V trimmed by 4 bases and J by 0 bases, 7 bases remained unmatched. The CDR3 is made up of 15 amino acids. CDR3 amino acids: CASSPSDRVSYEQYF. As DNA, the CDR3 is TGTGCCAGCAGCCCCTCCGACAGGGTCTCCTACGAGCAGTACTTC. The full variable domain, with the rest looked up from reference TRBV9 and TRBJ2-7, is DSGVTQTPKHLITATGQRVTLRCSPRSGDLSVYWYQQSLDQGLQFLIQYYNGEERAKGNILERFSAQQFPDLHSELNLSSLELGDSALYFCASSPSDRVSYEQYFGPGTRLTVT.

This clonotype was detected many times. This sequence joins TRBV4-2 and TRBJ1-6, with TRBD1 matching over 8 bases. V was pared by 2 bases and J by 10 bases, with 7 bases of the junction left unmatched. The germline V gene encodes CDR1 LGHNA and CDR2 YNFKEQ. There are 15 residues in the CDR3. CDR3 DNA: TGTGCCAGCAGCCAACCGACTACAGGGGGATCACCCCTCCACTTT. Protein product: CASSQPTTGGSPLHF.

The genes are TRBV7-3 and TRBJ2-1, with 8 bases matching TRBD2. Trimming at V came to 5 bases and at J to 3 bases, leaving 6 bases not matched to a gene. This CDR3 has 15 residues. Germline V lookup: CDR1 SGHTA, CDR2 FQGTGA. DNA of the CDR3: TGTGCCAGCAGCCTTCGAGCGGGGGACTACAATGAGCAGTTCTTC. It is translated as CASSLRAGDYNEQFF.

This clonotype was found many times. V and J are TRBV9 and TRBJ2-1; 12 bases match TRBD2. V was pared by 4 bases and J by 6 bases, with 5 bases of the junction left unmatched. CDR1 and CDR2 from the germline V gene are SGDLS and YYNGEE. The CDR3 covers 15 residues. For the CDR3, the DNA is TGTGCCAGCAGCCGGGGACTAGCGGGTCTCAATGAGCAGTTCTTC. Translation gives CASSRGLAGLNEQFF. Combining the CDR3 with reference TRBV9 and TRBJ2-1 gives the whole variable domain DSGVTQTPKHLITATGQRVTLRCSPRSGDLSVYWYQQSLDQGLQFLIQYYNGEERAKGNILERFSAQQFPDLHSELNLSSLELGDSALYFCASSRGLAGLNEQFFGPGTRLTVL.

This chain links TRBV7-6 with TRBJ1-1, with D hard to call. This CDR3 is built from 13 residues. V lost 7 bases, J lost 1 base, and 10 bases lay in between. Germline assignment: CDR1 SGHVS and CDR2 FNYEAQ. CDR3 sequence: CASNMFPNTEAFF. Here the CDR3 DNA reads TGTGCCAGCAATATGTTCCCGAACACTGAAGCTTTCTTT.

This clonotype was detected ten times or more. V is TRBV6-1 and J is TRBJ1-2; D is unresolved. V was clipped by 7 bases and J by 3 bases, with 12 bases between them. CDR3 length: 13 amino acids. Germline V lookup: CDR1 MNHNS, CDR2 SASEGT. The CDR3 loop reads CASIFPSDYGYTF. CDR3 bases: TGTGCCAGCATCTTTCCGTCGGACTATGGCTACACCTTC.

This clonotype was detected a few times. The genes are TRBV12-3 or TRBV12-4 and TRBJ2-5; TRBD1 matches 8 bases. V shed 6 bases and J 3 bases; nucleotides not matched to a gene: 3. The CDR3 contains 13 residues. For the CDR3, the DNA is TGTGCCAGCAGCCAGACAGGGGAAGAGACCCAGTACTTC. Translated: CASSQTGEETQYF.

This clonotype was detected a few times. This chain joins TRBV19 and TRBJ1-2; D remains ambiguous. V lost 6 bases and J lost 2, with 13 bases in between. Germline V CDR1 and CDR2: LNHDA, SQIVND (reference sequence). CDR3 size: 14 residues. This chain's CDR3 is CASRDLNLNYGYTF. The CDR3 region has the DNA TGTGCCAGTAGGGACTTGAATTTGAACTATGGCTACACCTTC.

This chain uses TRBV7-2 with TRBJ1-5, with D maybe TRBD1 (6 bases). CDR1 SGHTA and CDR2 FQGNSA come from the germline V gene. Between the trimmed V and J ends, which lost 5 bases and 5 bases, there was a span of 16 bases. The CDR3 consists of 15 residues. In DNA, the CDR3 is TGTGCCAGCAGCGTCGGACAGCTACTTGATCAGCCCCAGCATTTT. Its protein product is CASSVGQLLDQPQHF.

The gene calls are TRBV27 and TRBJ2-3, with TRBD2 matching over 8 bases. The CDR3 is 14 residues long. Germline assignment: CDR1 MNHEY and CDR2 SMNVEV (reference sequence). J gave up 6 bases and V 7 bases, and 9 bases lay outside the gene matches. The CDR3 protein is CASTARLAQDTQYF. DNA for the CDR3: TGTGCCAGCACCGCAAGACTAGCGCAGGATACGCAGTATTTT.

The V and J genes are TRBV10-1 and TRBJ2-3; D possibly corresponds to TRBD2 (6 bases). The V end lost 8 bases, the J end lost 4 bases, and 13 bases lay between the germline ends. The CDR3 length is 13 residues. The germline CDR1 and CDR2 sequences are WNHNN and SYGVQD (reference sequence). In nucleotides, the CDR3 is TGCGCCAGCGCGCTTAGCGGATCAGATACGCAGTATTTT. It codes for CASALSGSDTQYF.

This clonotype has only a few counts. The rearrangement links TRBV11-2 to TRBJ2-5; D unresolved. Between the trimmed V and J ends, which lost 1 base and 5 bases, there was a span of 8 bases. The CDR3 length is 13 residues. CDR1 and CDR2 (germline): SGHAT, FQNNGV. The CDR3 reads CASSLGQVETQYF. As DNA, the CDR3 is TGTGCCAGCAGCTTAGGTCAAGTGGAGACCCAGTACTTC.

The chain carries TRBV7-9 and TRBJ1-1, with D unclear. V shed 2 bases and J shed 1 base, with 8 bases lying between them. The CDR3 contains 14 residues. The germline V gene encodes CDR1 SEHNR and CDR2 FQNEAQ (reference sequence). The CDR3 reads CASSLPGRNTEAFF. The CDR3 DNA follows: TGTGCCAGCAGCTTACCAGGACGGAACACTGAAGCTTTCTTT.

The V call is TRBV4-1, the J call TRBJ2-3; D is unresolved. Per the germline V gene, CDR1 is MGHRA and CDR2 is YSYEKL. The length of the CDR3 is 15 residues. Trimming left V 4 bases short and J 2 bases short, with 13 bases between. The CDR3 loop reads CASSPGRRPTDTQYF. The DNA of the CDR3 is TGCGCCAGCAGCCCCGGACGGCGCCCCACAGATACGCAGTATTTT.

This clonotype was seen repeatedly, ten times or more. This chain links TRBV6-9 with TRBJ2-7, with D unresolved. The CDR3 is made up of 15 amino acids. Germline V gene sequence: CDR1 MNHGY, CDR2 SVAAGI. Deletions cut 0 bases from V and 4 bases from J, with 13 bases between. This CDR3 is CASSYSVPLLYEQYF. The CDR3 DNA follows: TGTGCCAGCAGTTATTCTGTCCCGCTACTTTACGAGCAGTACTTC.

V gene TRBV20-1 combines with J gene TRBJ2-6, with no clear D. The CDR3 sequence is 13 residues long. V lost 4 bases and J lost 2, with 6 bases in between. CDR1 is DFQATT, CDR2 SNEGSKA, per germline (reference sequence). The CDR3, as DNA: TGCAGTGCTACCCTAGCTGGGGCCAACGTCCTGACTTTC. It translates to CSATLAGANVLTF.

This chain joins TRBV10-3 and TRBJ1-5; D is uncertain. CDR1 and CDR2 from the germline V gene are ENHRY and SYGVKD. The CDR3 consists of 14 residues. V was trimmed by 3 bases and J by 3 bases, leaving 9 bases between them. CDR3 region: CAISEESLNQPQHF. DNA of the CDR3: TGTGCCATCAGTGAAGAGTCACTCAATCAGCCCCAGCATTTT.

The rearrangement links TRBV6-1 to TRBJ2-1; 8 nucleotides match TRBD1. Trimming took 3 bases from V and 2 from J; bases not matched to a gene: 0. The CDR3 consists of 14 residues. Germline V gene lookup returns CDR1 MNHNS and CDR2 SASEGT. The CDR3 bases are TGTGCCAGCAGTGAGGACAGGGCCTACAATGAGCAGTTCTTC. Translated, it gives CASSEDRAYNEQFF.

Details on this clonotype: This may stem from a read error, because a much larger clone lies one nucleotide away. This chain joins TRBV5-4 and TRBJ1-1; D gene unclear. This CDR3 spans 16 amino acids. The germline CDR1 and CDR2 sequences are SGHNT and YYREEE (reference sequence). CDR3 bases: TGTGCCAGCAGCTTGGGGTCGGGAAGGGTGAACACTGGAGCTTTCTTT. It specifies CASSLGSGRVNTGAFF.

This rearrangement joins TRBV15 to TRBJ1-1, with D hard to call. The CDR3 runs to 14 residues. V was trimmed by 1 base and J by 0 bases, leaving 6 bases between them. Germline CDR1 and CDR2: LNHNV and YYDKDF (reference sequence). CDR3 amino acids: CATSRGDLNTEAFF. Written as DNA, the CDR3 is TGTGCCACCAGCAGAGGCGACTTGAACACTGAAGCTTTCTTT. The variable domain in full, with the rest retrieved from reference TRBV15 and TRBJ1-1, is DAMVIQNPRYQVTQFGKPVTLSCSQTLNHNVMYWYQQKSSQAPKLLFHYYDKDFNNEADTPDNFQSRRPNTSFCFLDIRSPGLGDTAMYLCATSRGDLNTEAFFGQGTRLTVV.

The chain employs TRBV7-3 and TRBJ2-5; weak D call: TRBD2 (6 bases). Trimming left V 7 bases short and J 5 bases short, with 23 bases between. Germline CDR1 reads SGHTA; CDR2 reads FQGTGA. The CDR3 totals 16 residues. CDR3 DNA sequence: TGTGCCAGCAAAGTGCGGGGAGGACCCAACGGGGAGACCCAGTACTTC. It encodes CASKVRGGPNGETQYF.

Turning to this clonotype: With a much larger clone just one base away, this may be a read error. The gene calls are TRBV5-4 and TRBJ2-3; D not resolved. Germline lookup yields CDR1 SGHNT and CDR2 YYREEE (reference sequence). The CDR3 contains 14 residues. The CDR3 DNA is TGTGCCAGCAGCTTACTGTACCCCGCAGATACGCGGTATTTT. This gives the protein CASSLLYPADTRYF.

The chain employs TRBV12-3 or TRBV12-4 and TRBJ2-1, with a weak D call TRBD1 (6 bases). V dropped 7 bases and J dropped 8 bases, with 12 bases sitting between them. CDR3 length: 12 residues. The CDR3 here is CASTSRGDEQFF. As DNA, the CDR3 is TGTGCCAGCACTAGCAGGGGTGATGAGCAGTTCTTC.